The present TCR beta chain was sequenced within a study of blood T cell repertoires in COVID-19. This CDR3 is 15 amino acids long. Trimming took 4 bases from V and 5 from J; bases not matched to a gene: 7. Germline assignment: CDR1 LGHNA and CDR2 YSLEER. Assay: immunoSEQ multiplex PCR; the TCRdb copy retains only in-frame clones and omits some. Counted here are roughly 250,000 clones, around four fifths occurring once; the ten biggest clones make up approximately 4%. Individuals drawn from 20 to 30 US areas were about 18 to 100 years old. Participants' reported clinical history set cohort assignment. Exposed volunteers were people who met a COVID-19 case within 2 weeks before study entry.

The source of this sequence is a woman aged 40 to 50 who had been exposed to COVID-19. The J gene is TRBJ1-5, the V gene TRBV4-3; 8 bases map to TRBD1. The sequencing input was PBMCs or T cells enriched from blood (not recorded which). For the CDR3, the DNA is TGCGCCAGCAGCCTCGGGACAGGAGACTATCAGCCCCAGCATTTT. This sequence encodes CASSLGTGDYQPQHF.